The present T cell receptor (beta chain) was sequenced within a study of CD8+CD57+ T cells in acquired aplastic anemia. The overall study: Sorting CD4+ and CD8+ cells gave DNA averaging about 3.1 ug. Some 10 million reads were obtained on average for healthy donor CD4+ cells. The study's findings and limits: Overlap between patients and controls comprised about 28 CD8+ CDR3 sequences. For CD8+ Simpson's diversity, patients and controls showed no significant difference.

This CDR3 is built from 15 residues. CDR1 and CDR2 (germline): LNHNV, YYDKDF (reference sequence). Trimming cost V 3 bases and J 0 bases, with 10 bases left between them. As to this clonotype: The antigen is undetermined.

The TCR beta profiling, which covered VDJ combination and CDR3 sequence, was carried out using genomic DNA as the template. Each CDR3 protein is one row after TCRdb ran MiXCR on the reads. The sample contains 110,000 or so distinct CDR3 sequences, around 49% of which appear only once. The sequenced sample consisted of sorted CD4+, CD8+, or CD8+CD57+ T cells (not recorded which) from PBMCs. The TCR was taken from a human donor in good health, serving as a control. The chain employs TRBV15 and TRBJ2-3; D is perhaps TRBD1 or TRBD2 (5 bases each). The CDR3, as DNA: TGTGCCACCAGCAGCGGGGCGACGAGCACAGATACGCAGTATTTT. Translated: CATSSGATSTDTQYF.